This TCR beta chain was obtained from a study of T cells in Graves' hyperthyroidism and ophthalmopathy. This clonotype was seen a few times. Not enrolled were patients with uncontrolled infection, other autoimmune disease, pregnancy or lactation. Diagnoses were established using clinical symptoms, serum thyroxine and TRAb, thyroid ultrasound and orbital computed tomography. PBMCs came from around 9.7 ml fresh peripheral blood. Regions amplified from RNA transcripts were the TCR beta CDR3 regions. With the HTBI primer set, the TCR CDR3 went through a first round of RT-PCR. MiXCR, applied by TCRdb to the multiplex PCR reads, yields one record per CDR3 protein. The sample has around 500,000 distinct CDR3 sequences, less than 15% seen once. This sequence was found in a woman in her forties with Graves' hyperthyroidism. Sequencing was done on a sample of blood.

This chain's CDR3 is CSANAGGSKETQYF. The DNA for the CDR3 is TGCAGTGCAAACGCAGGGGGTTCGAAAGAGACCCAGTACTTC. The chain links TRBV20-1 to TRBJ2-5, with 7 bases that match TRBD1. The junction had 10 bases not matched to a gene; V was cut back by 6 bases and J by 3 bases. This CDR3 comprises 14 residues. CDR1 and CDR2 from the germline V gene are DFQATT and SNEGSKA (reference sequence).